Shown below are 17 T cell receptor beta chains from a single sample sequenced in a study of T cell responses to AZD1222 COVID-19 vaccine. The method was immunoSEQ multiplex PCR; TCRdb's version includes in-frame clones alone and lacks a portion of them. Of 75,000 to 95,000 clones listed, 70% to 90% are singletons. Sequencing was performed on peripheral blood, taken on day 0 of AZD1222 vaccination. These receptors were obtained from an adult in good health.

The V and J genes are TRBV4-3 and TRBJ1-2; the match to TRBD1 covers 7 bases. The V gene end was trimmed by 3 bases and the J gene end by 4 bases; junction bases not matched to a gene: 8. Looked up from germline, CDR1 is LGHNA and CDR2 is YSLEER. The CDR3 covers 15 residues. The CDR3 loop is CASSQLRQGGYGYTF. CDR3 nucleotide sequence: TGCGCCAGCAGCCAGCTCCGACAGGGTGGCTATGGCTACACCTTC.

The chain is built from TRBV11-2 and TRBJ2-7, with D possibly TRBD1 on 6 matching bases. The ends were cut back, 1 base at V and 3 bases at J, with 13 bases in the middle. The CDR3 totals 15 residues. CDR1 SGHAT and CDR2 FQNNGV come from the germline V gene. CDR3 sequence (DNA): TGTGCCAGCAGCTTAGGGGCAGGGGACAACTACGAGCAGTACTTC. This gives the protein CASSLGAGDNYEQYF.

The CDR3 reads CATSEIAGGPGEQFF. Written as DNA, the CDR3 is TGTGCCACCAGTGAAATAGCGGGAGGGCCGGGGGAGCAGTTCTTC. V is TRBV24-1 and J is TRBJ2-1; 11 bases are shared with TRBD2. CDR1 is KGHDR, CDR2 SFDVKD, per germline. This CDR3 has 15 amino acids. Unmatched junction bases numbered 8, after V lost 4 bases and J lost 10 bases.

The rearrangement uses TRBV28 and TRBJ1-4; 7 bases are a match to TRBD1. V shed 2 bases and J 10 bases; nucleotides not matched to a gene: 7. The CDR3 contains 14 residues. CDR1 and CDR2 (germline): MDHEN, SYDVKM. The CDR3 here is CASSLPGQAGKLFF. The CDR3 bases are TGTGCCAGCAGTTTACCCGGACAGGCTGGAAAACTGTTTTTT. Full variable domain (missing parts from reference TRBV28 and TRBJ1-4): DVKVTQSSRYLVKRTGEKVFLECVQDMDHENMFWYRQDPGLGLRLIYFSYDVKMKEKGDIPEGYSVSREKKERFSLILESASTNQTSMYLCASSLPGQAGKLFFGSGTQLSVL.

V and J are TRBV19 and TRBJ1-5; tentatively, D is TRBD1 (6 bases). This CDR3 has 15 amino acids. V lost 7 bases, J lost 6 bases, and 19 bases lay in between. The germline V gene has CDR1 LNHDA and CDR2 SQIVND (reference sequence). The CDR3 loop is CASTEASGARQPQHF. DNA for the CDR3: TGTGCCAGTACCGAAGCCTCAGGGGCGCGTCAGCCCCAGCATTTT. Drawing the rest from reference TRBV19 and TRBJ1-5, the complete variable domain is DGGITQSPKYLFRKEGQNVTLSCEQNLNHDAMYWYRQDPGQGLRLIYYSQIVNDFQKGDIAEGYSVSREKKESFPLTVTSAQKNPTAFYLCASTEASGARQPQHFGDGTRLSIL.

The gene calls are TRBV4-3 and TRBJ1-2, with D unclear. Looked up from germline, CDR1 is LGHNA and CDR2 is YSLEER. Trimming took off 0 bases at V and 3 bases at J, with 8 bases between the two ends. The CDR3 spans 14 residues. The CDR3 bases are TGCGCCAGCAGCCAAGAGTCGGGGTACTATGGCTACACCTTC. Translated, it gives CASSQESGYYGYTF.

The rearrangement uses TRBV27 and TRBJ1-2; 9 nucleotides line up with TRBD1. The CDR3 sequence is 15 residues long. V lost 3 bases and J lost 6; bases outside the gene matches: 8. Per the germline V gene, CDR1 is MNHEY and CDR2 is SMNVEV (reference sequence). The CDR3 region has the DNA TGTGCCAGCAGTTTTGGGACAGGGTTTCCTGATGGCTACACCTTC. This encodes CASSFGTGFPDGYTF.

The sample holds a few counts of this clone. CDR3 bases: TGTGCCACCAAGGTCGGCGGGGAGCTGTTTTTT. Translation: CATKVGGELFF. The V and J genes are TRBV24-1 and TRBJ2-2, with D hard to call. This CDR3 contains 11 residues. Germline loops: CDR1 KGHDR, CDR2 SFDVKD. V lost 8 bases, J lost 7 bases, and 7 bases lay in between.

The rearrangement links TRBV6-6 to TRBJ1-4, with a possible D match to TRBD1 (5 bases). The germline CDR1 and CDR2 sequences are MNHNY and SVGAGI (reference sequence). Trimming removed 5 bases from V and 7 bases from J, with 14 bases in between. The CDR3 loop spans 14 amino acids. The CDR3 protein is CASSSGPGAEKLFF. DNA for the CDR3: TGTGCCAGCAGTAGCGGACCCGGGGCTGAAAAACTGTTTTTT.

CDR3 DNA: TGTGCCAGTAGTGTCACAGGGGGCGACGAGCAGTACTTC. It encodes CASSVTGGDEQYF. V usage is TRBV19 and J usage is TRBJ2-7; the match to TRBD1 covers 9 bases. The J segment lost 5 bases and the V segment lost 5 bases, leaving 4 bases of the junction unmatched. CDR1 is LNHDA and CDR2 is SQIVND in the germline V gene (reference sequence). The CDR3 loop spans 13 amino acids.

The chain combines TRBV24-1 with TRBJ2-5, with D perhaps matching TRBD1 or TRBD2 (6 bases each). The CDR3 totals 15 residues. The V and J ends lost 2 bases and 1 base respectively, with 10 bases between them. Germline lookup yields CDR1 KGHDR and CDR2 SFDVKD. CDR3 sequence: CATSDSGARQETQYF. The CDR3 region has the DNA TGTGCCACCAGTGATTCGGGGGCCCGCCAAGAGACCCAGTACTTC.

This clone was observed once. The rearrangement uses TRBV11-2 and TRBJ1-2; D is ambiguous. The CDR3 has 13 amino acids. Germline CDR1 reads SGHAT; CDR2 reads FQNNGV. The ends were cut back, 8 bases at V and 4 bases at J, with 14 bases in the middle. CDR3 in amino acids: CASQDPVTYGYTF. The CDR3 DNA is TGTGCCAGCCAGGACCCAGTCACCTATGGCTACACCTTC.

The chain links TRBV11-2 to TRBJ1-5; D is uncertain. Per germline, CDR1 SGHAT and CDR2 FQNNGV. Trimming removed 1 base at V and 4 bases at J, with 8 bases between. CDR3 length: 14 residues. DNA for the CDR3: TGTGCCAGCAGCTTAGGTACCCCTAATCAGCCCCAGCATTTT. This codes for CASSLGTPNQPQHF.

The chain combines TRBV24-1 with TRBJ2-5, with D possibly being TRBD2 (6 bases). CDR1 is KGHDR, CDR2 SFDVKD, per germline. The CDR3 runs 15 residues. The V end was cut by 3 bases, the J end by 2 bases, with 12 bases between. CDR3 protein: CATSDRGGQQETQYF. The CDR3 DNA follows: TGTGCCACCAGTGATAGGGGAGGACAACAAGAGACCCAGTACTTC.

This clone occurred once. The rearrangement links TRBV11-1 to TRBJ1-1; D call uncertain. The germline V gene has CDR1 SGHAT and CDR2 FQDESV (reference sequence). V was cut by 5 bases and J by 2 bases, with 9 bases left in between. This CDR3 contains 13 residues. CDR3 coding DNA: TGTGCCAGCAGCCCCCAGAGTAACACTGAAGCTTTCTTT. Translated: CASSPQSNTEAFF.

This clone was observed once. This chain connects TRBV7-3 to TRBJ1-6, with D possibly TRBD1 on 5 matching bases. The germline V and J ends were trimmed by 6 bases and 9 bases, with 15 bases remaining between them. Germline loops: CDR1 SGHTA, CDR2 FQGTGA. The CDR3 extends over 14 amino acids. CDR3 in DNA: TGTGCCAGCAGTCTGCGACAGTGGGGTTCACCCCTCCACTTT. Residues: CASSLRQWGSPLHF.

This chain joins TRBV6-2 or TRBV6-3 and TRBJ2-5; 7 bases align to TRBD2. The length of the CDR3 is 16 residues. The germline V gene encodes CDR1 MNHEY and CDR2 SVGEGT. V gave up 2 bases and J gave up 1 base; unmatched junction bases: 7. The chain's CDR3 is CASSYGEGSFQETQYF. The DNA for the CDR3 is TGTGCCAGCAGTTACGGGGAGGGTAGCTTCCAAGAGACCCAGTACTTC.